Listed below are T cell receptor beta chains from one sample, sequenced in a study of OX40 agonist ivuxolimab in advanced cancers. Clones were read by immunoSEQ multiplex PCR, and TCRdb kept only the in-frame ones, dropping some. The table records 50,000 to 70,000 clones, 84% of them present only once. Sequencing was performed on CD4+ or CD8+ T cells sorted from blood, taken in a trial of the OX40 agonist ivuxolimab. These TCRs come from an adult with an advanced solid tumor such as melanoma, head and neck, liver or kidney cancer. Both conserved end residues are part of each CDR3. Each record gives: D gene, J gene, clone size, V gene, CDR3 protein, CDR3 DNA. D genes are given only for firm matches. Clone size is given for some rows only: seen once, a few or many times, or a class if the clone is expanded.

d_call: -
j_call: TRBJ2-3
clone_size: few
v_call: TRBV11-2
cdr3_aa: CASSFRGSTDTQYF
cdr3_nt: TGTGCCAGCAGCTTCAGGGGCAGCACAGATACGCAGTATTTT

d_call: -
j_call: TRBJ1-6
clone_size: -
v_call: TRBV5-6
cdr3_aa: CASSLGGRENSPLHF
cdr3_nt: TGTGCCAGCAGCTTGGGGGGGCGAGAGAATTCACCCCTCCACTTT

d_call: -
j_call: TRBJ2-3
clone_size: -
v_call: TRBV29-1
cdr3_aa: CSVLGGPTDTQYF
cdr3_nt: TGCAGCGTCCTGGGGGGGCCGACAGATACGCAGTATTTT

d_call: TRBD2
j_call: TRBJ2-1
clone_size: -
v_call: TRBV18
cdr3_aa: CASSPNLADNEQFF
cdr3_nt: TGTGCCAGCTCTCCGAATCTAGCGGACAATGAGCAGTTCTTC

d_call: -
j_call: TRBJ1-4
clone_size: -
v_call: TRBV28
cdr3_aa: CASSLPPTNEKLFF
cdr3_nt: TGTGCCAGCAGTTTACCACCAACTAATGAAAAACTGTTTTTT

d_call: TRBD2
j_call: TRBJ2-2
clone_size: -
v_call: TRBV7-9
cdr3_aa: CASSLVPGLAGVGTGELFF
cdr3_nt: TGTGCCAGCAGCTTAGTCCCGGGACTAGCGGGAGTGGGCACCGGGGAGCTGTTTTTT

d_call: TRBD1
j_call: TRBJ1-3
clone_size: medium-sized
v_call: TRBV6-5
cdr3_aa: CASSYSGTASGNTIYF
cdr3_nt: TGTGCCAGCAGTTACTCCGGGACAGCCTCTGGAAACACCATATATTTT

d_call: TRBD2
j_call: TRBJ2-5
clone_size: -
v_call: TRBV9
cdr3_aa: CASSPGLAGEETQYF
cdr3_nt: TGTGCCAGCAGCCCGGGACTAGCGGGGGAAGAGACCCAGTACTTC

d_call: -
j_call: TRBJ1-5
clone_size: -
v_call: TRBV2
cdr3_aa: CASSEEGGQSYLSNQPQHF
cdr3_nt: TGTGCCAGCAGTGAAGAGGGAGGTCAGTCCTACCTAAGCAATCAGCCCCAGCATTTT

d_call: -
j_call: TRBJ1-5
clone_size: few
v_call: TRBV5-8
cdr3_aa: CASSNSRPQHF
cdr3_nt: TGTGCCAGCAGCAACAGTCGGCCCCAGCATTTT

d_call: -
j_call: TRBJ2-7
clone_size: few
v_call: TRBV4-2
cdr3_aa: CASSQALKAREQYF
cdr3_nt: TGTGCCAGCAGCCAAGCCCTCAAAGCTCGCGAGCAGTACTTC

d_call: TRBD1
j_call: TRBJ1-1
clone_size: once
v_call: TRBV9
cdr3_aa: CASSGQGANTEAFF
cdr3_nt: TGTGCCAGCAGCGGACAGGGGGCGAACACTGAAGCTTTCTTT

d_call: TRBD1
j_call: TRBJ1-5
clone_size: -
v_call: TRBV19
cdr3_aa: CASSPRDRNSNQPQHF
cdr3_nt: TGTGCCAGTAGTCCTCGGGACAGAAATAGCAATCAGCCCCAGCATTTT

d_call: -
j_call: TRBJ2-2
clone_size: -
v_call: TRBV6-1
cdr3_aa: CASSMEQNTGELFF
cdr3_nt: TGTGCCAGCAGTATGGAACAAAACACCGGGGAGCTGTTTTTT

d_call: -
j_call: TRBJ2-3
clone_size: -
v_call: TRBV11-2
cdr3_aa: CASSPGASGTDTQYF
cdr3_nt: TGTGCCAGCAGCCCCGGGGCTAGCGGCACAGATACGCAGTATTTT

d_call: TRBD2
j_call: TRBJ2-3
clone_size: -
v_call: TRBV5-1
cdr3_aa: CASSFVAGGADTQYF
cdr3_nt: TGCGCCAGCAGCTTCGTCGCGGGAGGGGCAGATACGCAGTATTTT

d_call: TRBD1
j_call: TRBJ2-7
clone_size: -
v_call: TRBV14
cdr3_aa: CASSRLPGQGSYEQYF
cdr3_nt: TGTGCCAGCAGCCGATTACCGGGACAGGGGTCCTACGAGCAGTACTTC

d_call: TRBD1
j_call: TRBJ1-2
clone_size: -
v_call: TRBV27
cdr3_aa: CASSLRGQTGYTF
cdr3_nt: TGTGCCAGCAGTTTAAGGGGACAGACTGGCTACACCTTC

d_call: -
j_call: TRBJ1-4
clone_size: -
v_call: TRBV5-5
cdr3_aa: CASSFGASEKLFF
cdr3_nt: TGTGCCAGCAGTTTCGGCGCCTCTGAAAAACTGTTTTTT

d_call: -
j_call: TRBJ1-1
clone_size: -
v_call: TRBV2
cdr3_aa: CASSGSVWEGKNTEAFF
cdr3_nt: TGTGCCAGCAGTGGGAGTGTATGGGAGGGAAAGAACACTGAAGCTTTCTTT

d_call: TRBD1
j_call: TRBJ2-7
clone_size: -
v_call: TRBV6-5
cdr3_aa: CASNYRGLPYEQYF
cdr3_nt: TGTGCCAGCAACTACAGGGGGCTCCCCTACGAGCAGTACTTC

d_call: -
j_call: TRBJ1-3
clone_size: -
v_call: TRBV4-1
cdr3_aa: CASSQQESINTIYF
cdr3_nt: TGCGCCAGCAGCCAACAGGAATCGATAAACACCATATATTTT

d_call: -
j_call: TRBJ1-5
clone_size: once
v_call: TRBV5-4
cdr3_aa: CASSPDPDNQPQHF
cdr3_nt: TGTGCCAGCAGCCCGGACCCAGATAATCAGCCCCAGCATTTT

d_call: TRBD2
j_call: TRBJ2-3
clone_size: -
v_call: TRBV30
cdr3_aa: CAWSALAGGDTQYF
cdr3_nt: TGTGCCTGGAGTGCGTTAGCGGGAGGAGATACGCAGTATTTT

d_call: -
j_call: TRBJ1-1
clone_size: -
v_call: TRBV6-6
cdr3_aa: CASSPLLNTEAFF
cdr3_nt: TGTGCCAGCAGCCCTCTATTGAACACTGAAGCTTTCTTT

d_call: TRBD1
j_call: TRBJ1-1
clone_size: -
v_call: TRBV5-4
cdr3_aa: CASSLKGQGMAFF
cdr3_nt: TGTGCCAGCAGCTTGAAAGGACAGGGTATGGCTTTCTTT

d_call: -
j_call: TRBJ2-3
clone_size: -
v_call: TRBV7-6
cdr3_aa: CASSLWLSADTQYF
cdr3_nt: TGTGCCAGCAGCTTGTGGCTTTCTGCAGATACGCAGTATTTT

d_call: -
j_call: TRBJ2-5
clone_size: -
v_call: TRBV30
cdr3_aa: CAWSPGGETQYF
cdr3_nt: TGTGCCTGGAGTCCCGGTGGGGAGACCCAGTACTTC